The clone carrying this TCR beta chain was counted once. Its antigen is currently unknown. The source of the sample is a study of STAT5B mutations in CD4+ large granular lymphocyte leukemia. Study overall: Among healthy controls, a particular HLA allele went with more CDR3 'QG' motifs. Study-wide results and caveats: CD4-sorted patient repertoires seemed more clonal than healthy CD4+ repertoires. Top patient clones used TRBV06 genes more often: 8/27 versus 2/35 in controls.

The assay was run at survey level. Repertoires were generated with immunoSEQ multiplex PCR, while TCRdb's copy carries only in-frame clones and drops some. Here the sample spans 20,000 or so clones, 82% being singletons. Trimming left V 2 bases short and J 4 bases short, with 8 bases between. CDR1 KGHSH and CDR2 LQKENI come from the germline V gene. CDR3 length: 13 amino acids. Sequences were obtained from CD4+ T cells from blood buffy coats. The chain couples TRBV18 to TRBJ2-5; D is ambiguous. This TCR was sampled from a human donor in good health. The CDR3 region has the DNA TGTGCCAGCTCACCATCGCCAGGAGAGACCCAGTACTTC. Translation: CASSPSPGETQYF.